This T cell receptor (beta chain) was sequenced during a study of T cells in Graves' hyperthyroidism and ophthalmopathy. Overall study findings and caveats: Within blood appeared most thyroid clonotypes that had expanded above 0.001. Ophthalmopathy got predicted by the model a median approximately 6.4 months before its onset.

Comments on this clonotype: Its antigen is currently unknown.

First hyperthyroidism diagnosis is when the blood sample was obtained, before any ophthalmopathy symptoms. Using RNA transcripts as the source, TCR beta CDR3 regions were amplified. The HTBI primer set served for first-round RT-PCR of the TCR CDR3. Using its own MiXCR run on the multiplex PCR reads, TCRdb lists one record per CDR3 protein. The sample records around 300,000 distinct CDR3 sequences, roughly 13% being singletons. Sequenced material: blood. The receptor was isolated from a woman aged 25 to 45 with Graves' hyperthyroidism that later progressed to Graves' ophthalmopathy.

CDR3 bases: TGCAGTGCTAATCAGCGGAACCACAATGAGCAGTTCTTC. Translated, it gives CSANQRNHNEQFF. V and J are TRBV20-1 and TRBJ2-1, with TRBD2 as a possible D gene (5 bases). CDR3 length: 13 amino acids. Trimming stripped 4 bases from V and 5 bases from J, with 12 bases between. The germline gives CDR1 DFQATT, CDR2 SNEGSKA (reference sequence).